Listed here is a single TCR beta chain. This entry comes from a study of OX40 agonist ivuxolimab in advanced cancers. Measured with immunoSEQ multiplex PCR; TCRdb has only the in-frame clones, and not every one. The sample has some 60,000 clones, around 90% seen once. This TCR derives from an adult with an advanced solid tumor such as melanoma, head and neck, liver or kidney cancer. The material sequenced was CD4+ or CD8+ T cells sorted from blood, taken in a trial of the OX40 agonist ivuxolimab.

The CDR3 DNA reads as TGCGCCAGCAGCCCTGGACAGGGGCGCACCGGGGAGCTGTTTTTT. It is translated as CASSPGQGRTGELFF. The rearrangement uses TRBV5-1 and TRBJ2-2; TRBD1 matches 9 bases. The J segment lost 4 bases and the V segment lost 4 bases, leaving 5 bases of the junction unmatched. Per germline, CDR1 SGHRS and CDR2 YFSETQ. There are 15 residues in the CDR3.